A selection of T cell receptor beta chains follows, all from one sample in a study of T-cell reconstitution after alpha-beta-depleted transplantation in children. MiXCR, run by TCRdb on the PCR reads, gives a single entry per CDR3 protein. The sample yields under 250,000 distinct CDR3 sequences, 6.6% seen once. The sample consisted of PBMCs, taken before TCRalphabeta/CD19-depleted stem cell transplant. The receptor source for this set is a boy younger than 10 with acute lymphoblastic leukemia, due to receive a stem cell transplant. Both conserved end residues are part of each CDR3. Each record gives: J gene, V gene, D gene, clone size, CDR3 protein, CDR3 DNA. The D gene is left open where the match is weak. Part of the rows lack a size; the others show once, few, many or a class for expanded clones.

J gene: TRBJ2-6
V gene: TRBV7-8
D gene: .
clone size: many
CDR3 protein: CASSLSNSGANVLTF
CDR3 DNA: TGTGCCAGCAGCTTATCAAATTCTGGGGCCAACGTCCTGACTTTC

J gene: TRBJ2-5
V gene: TRBV5-1
D gene: TRBD2
clone size: many
CDR3 protein: CASSPGLAGMGQETQYF
CDR3 DNA: TGCGCCAGCAGCCCTGGACTAGCGGGAATGGGCCAAGAGACCCAGTACTTC

J gene: TRBJ2-7
V gene: TRBV28
D gene: TRBD1
clone size: many
CDR3 protein: CASSGGDRVYEQYF
CDR3 DNA: TGTGCCAGCAGTGGGGGCGACAGGGTCTACGAGCAGTACTTC

J gene: TRBJ2-7
V gene: TRBV5-1
D gene: TRBD2
clone size: many
CDR3 protein: CASSLVISGRKHEQYF
CDR3 DNA: TGCGCCAGCAGCTTGGTTATTAGCGGGAGGAAGCACGAGCAGTACTTC

J gene: TRBJ2-1
V gene: TRBV7-9
D gene: TRBD2
clone size: many
CDR3 protein: CASETSGRINEQFF
CDR3 DNA: TGTGCCAGCGAGACTAGCGGGAGAATTAATGAGCAGTTCTTC

J gene: TRBJ2-7
V gene: TRBV28
D gene: TRBD1
clone size: many
CDR3 protein: CASRYLPGQGGYEQYF
CDR3 DNA: TGTGCCAGCAGATATCTTCCGGGACAGGGAGGCTACGAGCAGTACTTC

J gene: TRBJ2-7
V gene: TRBV20-1
D gene: .
clone size: .
CDR3 protein: CSTPGGVGLYEQYF
CDR3 DNA: TGCAGCACCCCTGGGGGAGTTGGCTTATACGAGCAGTACTTC

J gene: TRBJ1-6
V gene: TRBV7-2
D gene: .
clone size: few
CDR3 protein: CASSPLQGRRSPLHF
CDR3 DNA: TGTGCCAGCAGCCCCCTGCAGGGAAGAAGGTCACCCCTCCACTTT

J gene: TRBJ2-2
V gene: TRBV7-2
D gene: .
clone size: many
CDR3 protein: CASSRGRTHTGELFF
CDR3 DNA: TGTGCCAGCAGCCGTGGCCGGACACACACCGGGGAGCTGTTTTTT

J gene: TRBJ2-2
V gene: TRBV15
D gene: .
clone size: many
CDR3 protein: CATSRTRDTGELFF
CDR3 DNA: TGTGCCACCAGCAGGACTAGAGACACCGGGGAGCTGTTTTTT

J gene: TRBJ1-2
V gene: TRBV12-3/TRBV12-4
D gene: .
clone size: few
CDR3 protein: CASSRTGGASGYTF
CDR3 DNA: TGTGCCAGCAGTCGAACAGGAGGGGCTTCTGGCTACACCTTC

J gene: TRBJ2-1
V gene: TRBV20-1
D gene: TRBD2
clone size: many
CDR3 protein: CSARVAGGVSEQFF
CDR3 DNA: TGCAGTGCTAGAGTGGCGGGGGGGGTCAGTGAGCAGTTCTTC

J gene: TRBJ2-7
V gene: TRBV6-6
D gene: TRBD2
clone size: many
CDR3 protein: CASSYGEGGQYF
CDR3 DNA: TGTGCCAGCAGTTACGGGGAGGGTGGGCAGTACTTC

J gene: TRBJ2-7
V gene: TRBV28
D gene: TRBD2
clone size: many
CDR3 protein: CASSLIGTSGIYEQYF
CDR3 DNA: TGTGCCAGCAGTTTGATCGGGACTAGCGGGATCTACGAGCAGTACTTC

J gene: TRBJ1-5
V gene: TRBV12-3/TRBV12-4
D gene: .
clone size: few
CDR3 protein: CASTTLRDQPQHF
CDR3 DNA: TGTGCCAGCACTACTTTGCGGGATCAGCCCCAGCATTTT

J gene: TRBJ2-3
V gene: TRBV4-3
D gene: .
clone size: few
CDR3 protein: CASSHDHTDTQYF
CDR3 DNA: TGCGCCAGCAGCCACGATCACACAGATACGCAGTATTTT

J gene: TRBJ1-1
V gene: TRBV7-9
D gene: .
clone size: many
CDR3 protein: CASSLGAGLNTEAFF
CDR3 DNA: TGTGCCAGCAGCTTAGGGGCAGGATTGAACACTGAAGCTTTCTTT

J gene: TRBJ2-1
V gene: TRBV13
D gene: .
clone size: many
CDR3 protein: CASSADREQFF
CDR3 DNA: TGTGCCAGCAGCGCCGATAGGGAGCAGTTCTTC